These 10 T cell receptor beta chains were sequenced from one sample in a study of control samples from healthy donors and cancer patients. Produced via immunoSEQ multiplex PCR; TCRdb's table is partial and in-frame only. Among about 98,000 clones listed, about 80% were seen once. Sequences were obtained from blood. The receptors stem from a woman in her 30s in good health.

The CDR3, as DNA: TGTGCCAGCAGTTCCAGAACCGGGACAGCCCTACGAGAGCAGTACTTC. Translated, it gives CASSSRTGTALREQYF. V usage is TRBV27 and J usage is TRBJ2-7, with 7 bases identical to TRBD1. The CDR3 is 16 amino acids. Germline values: CDR1 MNHEY, CDR2 SMNVEV (reference sequence). V shed 4 bases, J shed 7 bases, and the junction held 16 bases outside the gene matches.

The chain is built from TRBV27 and TRBJ1-2; TRBD1 is a possible D gene (5 bases). This CDR3 is built from 13 residues. V lost 5 bases to trimming and J lost 0 bases, with 7 bases between them. Germline V lookup: CDR1 MNHEY, CDR2 SMNVEV (reference sequence). CDR3 region: CASSLGANYGYTF. The CDR3 nucleotides read TGTGCCAGCAGTCTGGGGGCTAACTATGGCTACACCTTC.

This rearrangement joins TRBV19 to TRBJ2-1; D perhaps matches TRBD2 (5 bases). Trimming left V 5 bases short and J 8 bases short, with 7 bases between. This CDR3 has 11 amino acids. Germline CDR1 LNHDA, CDR2 SQIVND (reference sequence). The CDR3 DNA reads as TGTGCCAGTAGTGGCGGGTATGAGCAGTTCTTC. It yields the protein CASSGGYEQFF.

The CDR3 DNA reads TGCGCCAGCAGCGAGGATAACTCTGGAAACACCATATATTTT. Amino acid sequence: CASSEDNSGNTIYF. V and J are TRBV5-1 and TRBJ1-3; D remains unclear. Trimming cost V 4 bases and J 0 bases, with 8 bases left between them. The CDR3 extends over 14 amino acids. CDR1 is SGHRS, CDR2 YFSETQ, per germline.

The chain links TRBV5-1 to TRBJ2-1; perhaps TRBD1 as D (7 bases). The CDR3 is 16 residues long. Germline loops: CDR1 SGHRS, CDR2 YFSETQ. The V end was cut by 4 bases, the J end by 7 bases, with 21 bases between. The CDR3 nucleotides are TGCGCCAGCAGCCTGATCCCCAGGGGGGCTGGGAATGAGCAGTTCTTC. Amino acid sequence: CASSLIPRGAGNEQFF.

The genes are TRBV12-3 or TRBV12-4 and TRBJ2-2; perhaps TRBD2 as D (6 bases). Trimming took off 6 bases at V and 6 bases at J, with 11 bases between the two ends. CDR3 length equals 13 residues. The DNA of the CDR3 is TGTGCCAGCAGGGACTACAGTGCCGGGGAGCTGTTTTTT. Translated: CASRDYSAGELFF.

The table lists this clone with a count of one. The same CDR3 can be traced to other DNA sequences in this sample. The chain carries TRBV11-2 and TRBJ1-1; 10 nucleotides match TRBD1. V gave up 5 bases and J gave up 4 bases; unmatched junction bases: 7. The CDR3 contains 15 residues. Germline V lookup: CDR1 SGHAT, CDR2 FQNNGV. The CDR3 loop reads CASSPRTGGTTEAFF. DNA of the CDR3: TGTGCCAGCAGCCCTCGGACAGGGGGAACCACTGAAGCTTTCTTT.

This clone was found a few times. V gene TRBV6-2 or TRBV6-3 combines with J gene TRBJ2-1, with 12 bases matching TRBD2. Germline lookup yields CDR1 MNHEY and CDR2 SVGEGT. The CDR3 has 15 residues. The V and J ends lost 4 bases and 3 bases, in that order; junction bases with no gene match: 1. The CDR3 coding sequence is TGTGCCAGCAGTTCTAGCGGGGGGGACTACAATGAGCAGTTCTTC. This encodes CASSSSGGDYNEQFF.

This clone showed up just a few times. The chain employs TRBV19 and TRBJ1-6; no firm D call. V was clipped by 6 bases and J by 7 bases, with 13 bases between them. This CDR3 contains 14 residues. Germline CDR1 reads LNHDA; CDR2 reads SQIVND (reference sequence). The chain's CDR3 is CASSPSGLNSPLHF. The CDR3 DNA is TGTGCCAGTAGCCCGTCCGGGTTGAATTCACCCCTCCACTTT.

The chain combines TRBV2 with TRBJ2-5, with D possibly matching TRBD2 (6 bases). Germline V gene data show CDR1 as SNHLY and CDR2 as FYNNEI. Trimming shortened V by 5 bases and J by 3 bases, and 10 bases separated the two germline ends. The CDR3 has 13 amino acids. CDR3 loop: CASSRDFEETQYF. CDR3 coding DNA: TGTGCCAGCAGTCGGGACTTCGAAGAGACCCAGTACTTC.